This entry concerns a single T cell receptor (beta chain). A single count supports this clone. This clone's antigen is unknown. It has no much larger one-base neighbor in the sample; base qualities were not kept. This specimen comes from a study of TIL therapy for anti-PD-1-resistant metastatic lung cancer (dated by TCRdb to 2020 to 2023). Regarding the study in general: Tumors were harvested prior to any PD-1/PD-L1 blockade, after which nivolumab was administered to patients, and lymphodepletion, expanded TIL infusion and IL-2 were given to patients who progressed. Enrolled patients had a median age of approximately 49 years (range about 38-85) and a median tumor PD-L1 proportion score of 6% to 6.5%. Most of the cohort had lung adenocarcinoma, a few tumors were EGFR-mutant and two were ALK-rearranged, and half of the patients were current or former smokers. Across the cohort, whole-exome sequencing showed a median non-synonymous tumor mutation burden of under 1.8 mutations per megabase. T cell receptor beta sequencing of tumor and peripheral blood was used to follow clonotypes across the tumor, the expanded TIL product and serial blood samples. On the study overall, not on this receptor specifically: Clonotypes from the infused TIL partially replaced the baseline peripheral repertoire and then declined over months, and persistence showed no apparent association with response. Generalizability was limited because the cohort was highly selected, with more treatment-naive, never-smoker and oncogene-addicted patients included than is typical. The study protocol defined all tumor marker inferences as exploratory.

Relative to germline, V is 4 bases shorter and J is 4 bases shorter, with 11 bases between their ends. Including cysteine and phenylalanine, the CDR3 has 14 amino acids. The CDR3 DNA has 42 bases and is translated from base 1. The germline V gene sets CDR1 to SGHRS and CDR2 to YFSETQ. The sample's time point, from its label and the paper: pre-treatment sample, taken before nivolumab and TIL therapy. A phase I trial run at two centers enrolled adults with stage 4 NSCLC between late 2017 and 2020. Samples came from a single-arm, open-label phase I trial of tumor-infiltrating lymphocyte therapy with nivolumab in advanced non-small cell lung cancer. Blood mononuclear cells from EDTA tubes were isolated by Ficoll gradient, snap-frozen as pellets, and DNA was extracted with a Qiagen mini-prep kit. Using bias-controlled multiplex PCR with the immunoSEQ v3 hsTCRB kit, the TCR beta CDR3 regions were amplified from genomic DNA. TCR libraries were sequenced on an Illumina NextSeq 500 to approximately 1.8 million read pairs for survey level or roughly 5-6.5 million for deep level. The study's own analysis went as follows. Clonality was reported by immunoSEQ Analyzer software, which also assigned V, D and J genes and filtered out non-productive sequences. Repertoires were compared by productive Simpson clonality and by the Morisita overlap index of productive TRB rearrangements between infused TIL and blood. Absolute clonotype counts in blood were estimated as lymphocyte count times CD3+ fraction times the clone's productive frequency. TCRdb took this table from immuneACCESS and kept in-frame rearrangements with V and J called. Such tables lack part of the clones; where checked against another copy, unresolved V genes explain under half of the gap, and the rest is unexplained. D and trimming come from the DNA, and the V and J calls and clone size come from that table. The sample profile shows tens of thousands of clones; about 80% of them were found once. The top ten hold less than 15% of the sample.

The source is a man aged 65-85 years with non-small cell lung cancer. The sample here was blood, taken at baseline. The chain is made from TRBV5-1 and TRBJ2-2, and TRBD2 may be the D gene, going by 6 matching bases. The DNA reads TGCGCCAGCAGCGGCCTAGCGTTCACCGGGGAGCTGTTTTTT. Its amino acids are CASSGLAFTGELFF. Supplemented by the reference TRBV5-1 and TRBJ2-2 proteins around the CDR3, the complete variable domain is KAGVTQTPRYLIKTRGQQVTLSCSPISGHRSVSWYQQTPGQGLQFLFEYFSETQRNKGNFPGRFSGRQFSNSRSEMNVSTLELGDSALYLCASSGLAFTGELFFGEGSRLTVL.